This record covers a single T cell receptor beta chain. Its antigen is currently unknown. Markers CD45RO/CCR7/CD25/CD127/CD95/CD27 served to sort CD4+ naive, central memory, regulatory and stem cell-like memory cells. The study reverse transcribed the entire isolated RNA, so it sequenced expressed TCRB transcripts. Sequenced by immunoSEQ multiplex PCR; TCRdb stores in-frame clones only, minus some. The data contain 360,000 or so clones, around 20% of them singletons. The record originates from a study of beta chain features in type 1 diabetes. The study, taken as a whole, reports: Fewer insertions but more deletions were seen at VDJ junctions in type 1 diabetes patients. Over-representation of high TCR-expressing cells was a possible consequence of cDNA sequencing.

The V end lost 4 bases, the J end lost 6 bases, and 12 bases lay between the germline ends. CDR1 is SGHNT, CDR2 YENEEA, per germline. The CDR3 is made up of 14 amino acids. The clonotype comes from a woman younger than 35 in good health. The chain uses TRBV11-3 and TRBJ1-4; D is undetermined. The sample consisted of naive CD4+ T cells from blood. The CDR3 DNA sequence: TGTGCCAGCAGCTCAGGCAGGAGGCATGAAAAACTGTTTTTT. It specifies CASSSGRRHEKLFF.